This TCR beta chain was identified during a study of OX40 agonist ivuxolimab in advanced cancers. Exclusion applied to patients with autoimmune disease history or systemic immunosuppression. TCRdb's copy holds only in-frame clones and misses some; the assay was immunoSEQ multiplex PCR. The sample records about 84,000 clones, about 93% being singletons. J gave up 3 bases and V 4 bases, and 1 base lay outside the gene matches. The germline V gene encodes CDR1 PRHDT and CDR2 FYEKMQ (reference sequence). The CDR3 has 14 residues. V is TRBV13 and J is TRBJ2-7; 12 nucleotides agree with TRBD2. The sample here was CD4+ or CD8+ T cells sorted from blood, taken in a trial of the OX40 agonist ivuxolimab. This clonotype was sampled from an adult with an advanced solid tumor such as melanoma, head and neck, liver or kidney cancer. CDR3 residues: CASSSGLAGYEQYF. DNA of the CDR3: TGTGCCAGCAGCTCGGGACTAGCGGGCTACGAGCAGTACTTC.